This T cell receptor beta chain was documented in a study of blood T cell repertoires in COVID-19. Across the study: The United States, Italy and Spain provided the acute and convalescent COVID-19 samples.

Authors' data handling: Amplification with reference gene primers provided the estimates of nucleated cell counts. The data were produced by immunoSEQ multiplex PCR, yet TCRdb's version contains in-frame clones alone and is incomplete. V and J calls and clone size follow that table, whereas D and trimming were derived from the DNA. The sample yields 75,000 to 90,000 clones, approximately 90% seen once. This CDR3 is 14 amino acids long. Germline assignment: CDR1 LGHDT and CDR2 YNNKEL (reference sequence). V was clipped by 5 bases and J by 5 bases, with 15 bases between them. This rearrangement joins TRBV3-1 (or the pseudogene TRBV3-2) to TRBJ2-5; D perhaps matches TRBD1 (6 bases). The receptor comes from a human donor in a cohort sampled during active COVID-19. Specimen: peripheral blood. The CDR3 here is CASSSGVGHETQYF. CDR3 in DNA: TGTGCCAGCAGCTCAGGGGTTGGGCATGAGACCCAGTACTTC.